This paragraph covers one T cell receptor beta chain sequence. The data derive from a study of T cells after posttransplantation cyclophosphamide. Treatment was busulfan-fludarabine conditioning, a marrow graft, and cyclophosphamide on days +3 and +4. Assay: immunoSEQ multiplex PCR; the TCRdb copy retains only in-frame clones and omits some. Of about 43,000 clones listed, less than 95% are singletons. The CDR3 has 15 residues. Germline V gene data show CDR1 as GTSNPN and CDR2 as SVGIG (reference sequence). Trimming took off 0 bases at V and 2 bases at J, with 13 bases between the two ends. The V and J genes are TRBV30 and TRBJ1-2; D unresolved. The sample in question was PBMCs, obtained around 60 days after allogeneic stem cell transplant with posttransplant cyclophosphamide. The origin of this receptor is a male patient between 55 and 70 years old who received an allogeneic stem cell transplant from a related donor and was CMV-positive. A subset of T cells may come from the graft donor. The CDR3 region has the DNA TGTGCCTGGAGTGTAGGAAGCGGTATCAACTATGGCTACACCTTC. Protein: CAWSVGSGINYGYTF.